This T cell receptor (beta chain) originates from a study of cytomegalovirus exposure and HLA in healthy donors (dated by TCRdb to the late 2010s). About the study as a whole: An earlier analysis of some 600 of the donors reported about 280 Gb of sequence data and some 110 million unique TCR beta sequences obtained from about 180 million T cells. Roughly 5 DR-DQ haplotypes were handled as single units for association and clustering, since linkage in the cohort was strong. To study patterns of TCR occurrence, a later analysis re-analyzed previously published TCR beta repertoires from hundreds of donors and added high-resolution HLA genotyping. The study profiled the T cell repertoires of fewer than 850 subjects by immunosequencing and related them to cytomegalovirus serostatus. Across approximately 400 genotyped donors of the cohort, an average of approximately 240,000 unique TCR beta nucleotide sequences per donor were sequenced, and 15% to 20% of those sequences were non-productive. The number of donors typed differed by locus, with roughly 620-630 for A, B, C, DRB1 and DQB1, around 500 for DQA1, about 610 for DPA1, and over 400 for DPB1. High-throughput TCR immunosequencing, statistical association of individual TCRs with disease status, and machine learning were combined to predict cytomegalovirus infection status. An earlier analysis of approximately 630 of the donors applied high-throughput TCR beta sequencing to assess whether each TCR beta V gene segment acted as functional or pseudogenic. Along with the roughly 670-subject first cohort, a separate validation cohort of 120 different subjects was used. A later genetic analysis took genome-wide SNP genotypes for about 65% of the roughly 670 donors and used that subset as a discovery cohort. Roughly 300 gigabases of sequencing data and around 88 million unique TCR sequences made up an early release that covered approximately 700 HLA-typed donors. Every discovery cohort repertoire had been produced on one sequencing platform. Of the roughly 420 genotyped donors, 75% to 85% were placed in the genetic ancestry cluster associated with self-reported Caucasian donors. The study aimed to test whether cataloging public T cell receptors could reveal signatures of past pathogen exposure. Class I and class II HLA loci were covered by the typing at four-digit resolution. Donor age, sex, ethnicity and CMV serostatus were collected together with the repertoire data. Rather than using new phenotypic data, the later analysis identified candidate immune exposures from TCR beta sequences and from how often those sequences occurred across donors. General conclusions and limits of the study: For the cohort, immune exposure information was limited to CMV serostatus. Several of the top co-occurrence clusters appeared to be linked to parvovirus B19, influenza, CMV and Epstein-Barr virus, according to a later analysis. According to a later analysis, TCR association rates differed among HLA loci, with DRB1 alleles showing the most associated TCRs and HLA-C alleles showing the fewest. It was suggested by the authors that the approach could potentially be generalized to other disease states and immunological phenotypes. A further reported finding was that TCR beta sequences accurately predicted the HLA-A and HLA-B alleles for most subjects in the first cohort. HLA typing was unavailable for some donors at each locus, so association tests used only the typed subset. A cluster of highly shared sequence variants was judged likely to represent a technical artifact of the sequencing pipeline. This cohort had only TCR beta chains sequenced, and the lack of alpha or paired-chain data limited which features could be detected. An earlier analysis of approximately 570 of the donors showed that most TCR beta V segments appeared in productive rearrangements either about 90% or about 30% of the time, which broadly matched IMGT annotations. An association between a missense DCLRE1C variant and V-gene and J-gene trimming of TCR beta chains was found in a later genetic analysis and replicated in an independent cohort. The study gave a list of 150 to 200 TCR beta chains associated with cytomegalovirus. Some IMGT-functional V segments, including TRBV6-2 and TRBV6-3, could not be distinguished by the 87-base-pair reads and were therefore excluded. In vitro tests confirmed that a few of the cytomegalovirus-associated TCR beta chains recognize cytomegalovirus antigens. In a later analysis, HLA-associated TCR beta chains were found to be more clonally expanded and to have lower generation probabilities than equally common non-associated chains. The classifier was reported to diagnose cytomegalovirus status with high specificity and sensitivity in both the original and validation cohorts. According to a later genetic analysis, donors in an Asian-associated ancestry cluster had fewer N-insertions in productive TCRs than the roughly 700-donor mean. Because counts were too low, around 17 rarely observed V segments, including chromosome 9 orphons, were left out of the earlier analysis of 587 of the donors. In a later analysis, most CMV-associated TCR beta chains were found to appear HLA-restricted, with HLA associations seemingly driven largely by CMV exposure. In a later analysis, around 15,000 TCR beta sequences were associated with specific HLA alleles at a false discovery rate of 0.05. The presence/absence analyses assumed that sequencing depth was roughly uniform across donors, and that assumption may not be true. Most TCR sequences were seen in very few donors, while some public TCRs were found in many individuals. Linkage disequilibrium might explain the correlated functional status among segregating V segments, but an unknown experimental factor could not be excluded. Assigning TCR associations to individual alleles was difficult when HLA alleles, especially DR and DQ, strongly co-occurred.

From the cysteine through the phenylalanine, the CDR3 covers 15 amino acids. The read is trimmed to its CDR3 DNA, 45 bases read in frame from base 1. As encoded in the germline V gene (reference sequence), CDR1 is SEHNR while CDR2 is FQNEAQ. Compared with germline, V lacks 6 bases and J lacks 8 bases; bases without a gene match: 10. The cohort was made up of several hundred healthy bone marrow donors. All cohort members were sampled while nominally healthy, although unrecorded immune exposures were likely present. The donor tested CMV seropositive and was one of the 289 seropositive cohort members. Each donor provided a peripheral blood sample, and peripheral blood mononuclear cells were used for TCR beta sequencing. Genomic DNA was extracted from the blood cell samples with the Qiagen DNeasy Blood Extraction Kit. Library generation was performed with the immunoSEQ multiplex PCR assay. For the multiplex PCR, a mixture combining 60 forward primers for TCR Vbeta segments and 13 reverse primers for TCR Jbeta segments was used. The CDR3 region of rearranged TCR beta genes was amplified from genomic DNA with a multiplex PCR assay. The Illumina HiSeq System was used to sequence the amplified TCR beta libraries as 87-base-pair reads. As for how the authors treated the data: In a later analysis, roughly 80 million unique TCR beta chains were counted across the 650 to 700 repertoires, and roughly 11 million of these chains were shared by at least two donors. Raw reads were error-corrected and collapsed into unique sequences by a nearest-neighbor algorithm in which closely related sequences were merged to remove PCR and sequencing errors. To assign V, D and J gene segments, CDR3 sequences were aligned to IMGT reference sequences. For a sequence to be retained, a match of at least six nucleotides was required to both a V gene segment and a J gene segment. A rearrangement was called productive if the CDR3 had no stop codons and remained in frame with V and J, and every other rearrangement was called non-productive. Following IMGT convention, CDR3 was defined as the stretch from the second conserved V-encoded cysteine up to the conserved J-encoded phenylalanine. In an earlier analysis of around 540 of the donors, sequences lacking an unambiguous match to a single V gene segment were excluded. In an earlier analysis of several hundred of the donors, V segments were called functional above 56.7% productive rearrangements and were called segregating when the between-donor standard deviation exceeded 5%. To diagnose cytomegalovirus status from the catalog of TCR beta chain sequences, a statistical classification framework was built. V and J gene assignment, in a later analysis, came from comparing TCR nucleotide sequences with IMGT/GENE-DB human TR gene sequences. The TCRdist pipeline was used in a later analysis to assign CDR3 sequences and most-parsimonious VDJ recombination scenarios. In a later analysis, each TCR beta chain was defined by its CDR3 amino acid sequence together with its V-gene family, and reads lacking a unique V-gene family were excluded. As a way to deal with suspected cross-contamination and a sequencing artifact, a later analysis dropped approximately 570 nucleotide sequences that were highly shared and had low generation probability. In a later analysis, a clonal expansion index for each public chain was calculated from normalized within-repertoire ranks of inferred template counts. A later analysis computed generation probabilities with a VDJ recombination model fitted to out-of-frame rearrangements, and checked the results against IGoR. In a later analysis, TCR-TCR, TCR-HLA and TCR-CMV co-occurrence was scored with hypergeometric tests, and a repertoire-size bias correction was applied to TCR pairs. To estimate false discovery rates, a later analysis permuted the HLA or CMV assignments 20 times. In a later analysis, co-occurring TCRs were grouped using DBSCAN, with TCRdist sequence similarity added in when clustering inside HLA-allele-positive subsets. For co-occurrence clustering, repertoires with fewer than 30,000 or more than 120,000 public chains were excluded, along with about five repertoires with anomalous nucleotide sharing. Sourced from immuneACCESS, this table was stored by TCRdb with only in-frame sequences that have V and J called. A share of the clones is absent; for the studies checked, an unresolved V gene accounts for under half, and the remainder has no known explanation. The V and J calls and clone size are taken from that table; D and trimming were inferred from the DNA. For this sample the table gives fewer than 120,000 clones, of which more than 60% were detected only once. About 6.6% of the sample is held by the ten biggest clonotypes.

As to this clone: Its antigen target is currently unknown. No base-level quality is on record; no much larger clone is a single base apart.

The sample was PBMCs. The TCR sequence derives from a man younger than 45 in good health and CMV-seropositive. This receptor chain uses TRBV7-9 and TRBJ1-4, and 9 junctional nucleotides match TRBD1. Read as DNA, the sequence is TGTGCCAGCAGTCCCACAGGGGGCAGTGGGGAAAAACTGTTTTTT. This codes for CASSPTGGSGEKLFF.